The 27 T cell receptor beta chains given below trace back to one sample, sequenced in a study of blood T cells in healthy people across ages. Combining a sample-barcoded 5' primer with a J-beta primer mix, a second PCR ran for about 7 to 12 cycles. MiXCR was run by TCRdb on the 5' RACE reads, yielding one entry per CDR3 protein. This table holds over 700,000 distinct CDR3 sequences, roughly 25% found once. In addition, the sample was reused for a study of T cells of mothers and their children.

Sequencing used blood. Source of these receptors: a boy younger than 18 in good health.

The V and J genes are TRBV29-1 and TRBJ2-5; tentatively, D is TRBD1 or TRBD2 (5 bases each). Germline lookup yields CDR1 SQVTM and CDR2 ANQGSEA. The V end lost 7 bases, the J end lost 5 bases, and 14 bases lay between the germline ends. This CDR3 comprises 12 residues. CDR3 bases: TGCAGCGCGAGGGGCGATTGGGAGACCCAGTACTTC. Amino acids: CSARGDWETQYF. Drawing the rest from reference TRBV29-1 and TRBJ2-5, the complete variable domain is SAVISQKPSRDICQRGTSLTIQCQVDSQVTMMFWYRQQPGQSLTLIATANQGSEATYESGFVIDKFPISRPNLTFSTLTVSNMSPEDSSIYLCSARGDWETQYFGPGTRLLVL.

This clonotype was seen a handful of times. As DNA, the CDR3 is TGTGCCATCAGTGAGTCGACTAGCGGACGGAACACCGGGGAGCTGTTTTTT. Translating gives CAISESTSGRNTGELFF. The V and J genes are TRBV10-3 and TRBJ2-2; 9 positions match TRBD2. Germline V gives CDR1 ENHRY, CDR2 SYGVKD. V lost 0 bases, J lost 1 base, and 3 bases stayed unmatched. The CDR3 has 17 amino acids.

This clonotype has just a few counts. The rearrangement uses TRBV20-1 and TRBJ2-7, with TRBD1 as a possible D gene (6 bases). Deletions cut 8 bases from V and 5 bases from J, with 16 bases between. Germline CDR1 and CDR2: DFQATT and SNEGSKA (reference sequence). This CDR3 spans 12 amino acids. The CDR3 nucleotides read TGCAGTTCCACACAGGGAACGAACGAGCAGTACTTC. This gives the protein CSSTQGTNEQYF.

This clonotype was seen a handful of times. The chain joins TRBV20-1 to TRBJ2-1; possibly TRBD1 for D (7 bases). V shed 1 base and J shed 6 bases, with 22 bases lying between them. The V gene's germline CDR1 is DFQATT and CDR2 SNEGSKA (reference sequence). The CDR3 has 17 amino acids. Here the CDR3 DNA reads TGCAGTGCTAGAGGTGGGGGGCTAGGGGGCTACCTCAATGAGCAGTTCTTC. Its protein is CSARGGGLGGYLNEQFF.

CDR3 in DNA: TGCAGTGCTAGAGATGCCAGACAGGATGAAAAACTGTTTTTT. It is translated as CSARDARQDEKLFF. The chain links TRBV20-1 to TRBJ1-4, with TRBD1 as a possible D gene (6 bases). Germline assignment: CDR1 DFQATT and CDR2 SNEGSKA (reference sequence). The CDR3 runs to 14 residues. Trimming removed 0 bases from V and 6 bases from J, with 11 bases in between.

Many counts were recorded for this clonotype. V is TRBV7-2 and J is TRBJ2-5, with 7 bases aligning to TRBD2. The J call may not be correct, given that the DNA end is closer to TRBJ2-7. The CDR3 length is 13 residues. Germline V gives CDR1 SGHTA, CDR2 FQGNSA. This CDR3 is CASRASGSYEQYF. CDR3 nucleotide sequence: TGTGCCAGCAGGGCTAGCGGTTCCTACGAGCAGTACTTC.

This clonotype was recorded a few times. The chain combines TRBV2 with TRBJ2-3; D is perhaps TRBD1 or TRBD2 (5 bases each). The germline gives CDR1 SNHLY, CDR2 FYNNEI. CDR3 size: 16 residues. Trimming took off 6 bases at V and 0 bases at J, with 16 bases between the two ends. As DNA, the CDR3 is TGTGCCAGCAGCGCCCTTGGGGGAGCCAGCACAGATACGCAGTATTTT. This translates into CASSALGGASTDTQYF.

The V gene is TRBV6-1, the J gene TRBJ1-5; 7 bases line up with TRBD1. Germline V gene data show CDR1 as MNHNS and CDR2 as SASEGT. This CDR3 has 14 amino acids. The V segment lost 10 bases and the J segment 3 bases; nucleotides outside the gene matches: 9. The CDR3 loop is CAISGGMNNQPQHF. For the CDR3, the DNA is TGTGCCATTTCAGGGGGGATGAACAATCAGCCCCAGCATTTT.

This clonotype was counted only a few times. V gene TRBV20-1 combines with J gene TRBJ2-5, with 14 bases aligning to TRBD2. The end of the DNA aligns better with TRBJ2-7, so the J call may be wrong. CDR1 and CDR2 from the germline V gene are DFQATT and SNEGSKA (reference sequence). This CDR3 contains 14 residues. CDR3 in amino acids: CSATEGLAGVEQYF. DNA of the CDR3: TGCAGTGCGACAGAGGGACTAGCGGGAGTCGAGCAGTACTTC.

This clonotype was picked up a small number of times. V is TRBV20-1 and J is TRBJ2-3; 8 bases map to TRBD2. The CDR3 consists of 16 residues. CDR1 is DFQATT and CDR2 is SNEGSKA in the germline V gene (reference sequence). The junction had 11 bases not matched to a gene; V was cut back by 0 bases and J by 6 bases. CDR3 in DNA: TGCAGTGCTAGAGATGCATATAGCGGGACCCGGGATACGCAGTATTTT. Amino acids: CSARDAYSGTRDTQYF.

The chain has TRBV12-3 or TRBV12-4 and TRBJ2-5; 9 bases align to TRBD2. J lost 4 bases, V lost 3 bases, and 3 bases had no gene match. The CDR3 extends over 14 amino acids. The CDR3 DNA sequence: TGTGCCAGCAGTTTGGGACTAGCATTAGAGACCCAGTACTTC. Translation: CASSLGLALETQYF.

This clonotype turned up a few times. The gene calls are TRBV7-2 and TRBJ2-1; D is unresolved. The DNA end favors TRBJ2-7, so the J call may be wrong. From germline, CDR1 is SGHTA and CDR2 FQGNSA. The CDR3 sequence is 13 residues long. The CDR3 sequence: CASSFKGSNEQYF. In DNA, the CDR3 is TGTGCCAGCAGCTTCAAAGGGTCGAACGAGCAGTACTTC.

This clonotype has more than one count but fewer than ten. This CDR3 is CASSDPDRGYEQYF. Here the CDR3 DNA reads TGTGCCAGCAGTGACCCGGACAGGGGCTACGAGCAGTACTTC. V is TRBV2 and J is TRBJ2-5; 9 nucleotides align to TRBD1. Matching the DNA end better, TRBJ2-7 makes the J call doubtful. From germline, CDR1 is SNHLY and CDR2 FYNNEI. This CDR3 contains 14 residues.

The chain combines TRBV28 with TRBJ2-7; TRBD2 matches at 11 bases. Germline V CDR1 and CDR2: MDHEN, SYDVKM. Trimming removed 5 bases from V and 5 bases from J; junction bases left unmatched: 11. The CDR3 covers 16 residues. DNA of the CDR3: TGTGCCAGCAGTACTAGCGGGAGAGTCGAGTGGGACGAGCAGTACTTC. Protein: CASSTSGRVEWDEQYF.

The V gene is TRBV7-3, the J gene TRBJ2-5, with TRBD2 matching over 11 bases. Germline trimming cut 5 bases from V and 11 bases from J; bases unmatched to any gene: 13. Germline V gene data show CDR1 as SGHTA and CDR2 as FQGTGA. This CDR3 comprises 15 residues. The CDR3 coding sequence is TGTGCCAGCAGCGCCACCGGGACTAGCGGCGAAGAGCAGTACTTC. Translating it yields CASSATGTSGEEQYF.

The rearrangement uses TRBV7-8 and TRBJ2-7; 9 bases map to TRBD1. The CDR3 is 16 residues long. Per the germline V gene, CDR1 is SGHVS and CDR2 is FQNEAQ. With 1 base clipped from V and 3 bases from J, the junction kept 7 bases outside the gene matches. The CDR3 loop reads CASSLGTGGALYEQYF. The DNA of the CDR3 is TGTGCCAGCAGCTTAGGAACAGGGGGCGCGCTCTACGAGCAGTACTTC.

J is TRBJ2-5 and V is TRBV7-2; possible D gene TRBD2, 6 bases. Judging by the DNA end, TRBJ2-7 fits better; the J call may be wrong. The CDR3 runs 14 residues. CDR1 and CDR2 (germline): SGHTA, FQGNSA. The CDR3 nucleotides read TGTGCCAGCAGCTTAGAGGAGGGTACGGGCGAGCAGTACTTC. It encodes CASSLEEGTGEQYF.

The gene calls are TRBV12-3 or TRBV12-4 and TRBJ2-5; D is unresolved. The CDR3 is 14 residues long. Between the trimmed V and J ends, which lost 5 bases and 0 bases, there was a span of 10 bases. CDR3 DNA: TGTGCCAGCAGTCGATTAGGGAACCAAGAGACCCAGTACTTC. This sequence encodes CASSRLGNQETQYF.

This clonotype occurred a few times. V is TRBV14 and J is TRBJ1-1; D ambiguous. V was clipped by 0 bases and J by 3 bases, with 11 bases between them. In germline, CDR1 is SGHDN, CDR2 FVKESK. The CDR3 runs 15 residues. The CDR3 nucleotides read TGTGCCAGCAGCCAAGAGGAAGGGCGCCACACTGAAGCTTTCTTT. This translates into CASSQEEGRHTEAFF.

The CDR3 protein is CASSPSTGAEQYF. CDR3 DNA: TGTGCCAGCAGCCCAAGTACAGGGGCCGAGCAGTACTTC. The rearrangement links TRBV4-2 to TRBJ2-7; 7 bases are shared with TRBD1. The junction had 6 bases not matched to a gene; V was cut back by 4 bases and J by 6 bases. CDR3 length: 13 residues. CDR1 is LGHNA, CDR2 YNFKEQ, per germline.

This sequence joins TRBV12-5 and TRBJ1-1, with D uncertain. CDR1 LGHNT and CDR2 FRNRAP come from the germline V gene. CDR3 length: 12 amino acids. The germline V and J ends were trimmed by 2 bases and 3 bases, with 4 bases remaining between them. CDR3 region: CASGLTYTEAFF. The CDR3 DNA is TGTGCTAGTGGTTTGACTTACACTGAAGCTTTCTTT.

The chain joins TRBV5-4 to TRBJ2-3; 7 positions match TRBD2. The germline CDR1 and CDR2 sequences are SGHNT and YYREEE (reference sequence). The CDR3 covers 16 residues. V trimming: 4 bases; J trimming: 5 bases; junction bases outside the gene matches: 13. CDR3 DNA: TGTGCCAGCAGCCCGACGGGACTATATGGGGAAGATACGCAGTATTTT. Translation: CASSPTGLYGEDTQYF.

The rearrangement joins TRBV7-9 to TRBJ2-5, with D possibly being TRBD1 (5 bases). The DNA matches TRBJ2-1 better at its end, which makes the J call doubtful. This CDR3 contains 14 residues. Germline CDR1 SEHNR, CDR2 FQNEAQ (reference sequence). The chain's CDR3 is CASSLPTENNEQFF. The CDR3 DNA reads TGTGCCAGCAGCTTACCGACAGAAAACAATGAGCAGTTCTTC.

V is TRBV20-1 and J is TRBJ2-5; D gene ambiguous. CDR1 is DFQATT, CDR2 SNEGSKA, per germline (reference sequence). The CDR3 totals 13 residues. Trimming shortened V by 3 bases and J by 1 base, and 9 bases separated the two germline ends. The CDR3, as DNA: TGCAGTGCTAGCGTAGGCGCCCAAGAGACCCAGTACTTC. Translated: CSASVGAQETQYF.

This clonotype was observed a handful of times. CDR3 nucleotide sequence: TGTGCCAGCCGAGTAGACTTTTCTGGAAACACCATATATTTT. This sequence encodes CASRVDFSGNTIYF. The V and J genes are TRBV7-3 and TRBJ1-3, with unresolved D. V was trimmed by 8 bases and J by 1 base, leaving 12 bases between them. Germline-derived CDR1 and CDR2 are SGHTA and FQGTGA. The CDR3 length is 14 residues.

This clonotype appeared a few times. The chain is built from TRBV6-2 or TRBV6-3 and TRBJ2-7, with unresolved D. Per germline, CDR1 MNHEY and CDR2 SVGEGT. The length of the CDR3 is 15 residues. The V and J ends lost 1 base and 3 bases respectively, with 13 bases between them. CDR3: CASSYWEGTVYEQYF. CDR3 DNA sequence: TGTGCCAGCAGTTACTGGGAAGGAACGGTCTACGAGCAGTACTTC.

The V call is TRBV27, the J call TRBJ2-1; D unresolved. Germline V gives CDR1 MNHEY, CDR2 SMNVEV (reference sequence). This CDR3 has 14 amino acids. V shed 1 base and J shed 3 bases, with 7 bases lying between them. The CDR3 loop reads CASSLFSLYNEQFF. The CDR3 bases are TGTGCCAGCAGTTTATTCAGCCTCTACAATGAGCAGTTCTTC.